A selection of T cell receptor beta chains follows, all from one sample in a study of blood T cell repertoires in COVID-19. This table comes from immunoSEQ multiplex PCR, and its TCRdb copy is limited to in-frame clones, with some not included. The top ten hold roughly 5.2% of the sample, which has about 67,000 clones, 87% seen once. Sequenced material: peripheral blood. The source of these receptors is a man aged 50 to 60 with active COVID-19. The CDR3 runs from the conserved cysteine through the conserved F or W. The D gene is left open where the match is weak. Size is stated for part of the rows, as once, few or many counts, or as a class when the clone is expanded.

D gene	clone size	V gene	CDR3 length	J gene	CDR3 DNA	CDR3 protein
.	.	TRBV27	13	TRBJ1-2	TGTGCCAGCAGTTTTTGGGGGGGATCTGGCTACACCTTC	CASSFWGGSGYTF
.	.	TRBV6-6	12	TRBJ2-1	TGTGCCTCCTGGGGGCATGACAATGAGCAGTTCTTC	CASWGHDNEQFF
TRBD1	.	TRBV11-2	14	TRBJ2-2	TGTGCCAGCAGCTTGAACAGGGGCACCGGGGAGCTGTTTTTT	CASSLNRGTGELFF
.	.	TRBV28	13	TRBJ2-3	TGTGCCACCGGGGGCGGGAGAAAGGGTACGCAGTATTTT	CATGGGRKGTQYF
.	once	TRBV13	15	TRBJ2-2	TGTGCCAGCAGCTTAGGGCAGGGGAGGGCCGGGGAGCTGTTTTTT	CASSLGQGRAGELFF
.	.	TRBV11-1	14	TRBJ2-7	TGTGCCAGCAGCTTAGGTGGGGCCACCCGCGAGCAGTACTTC	CASSLGGATREQYF
TRBD1	.	TRBV30	17	TRBJ1-1	TGTGCCTGGAGTCCAGACAGGGTAATCTCTATGAACACTGAAGCTTTCTTT	CAWSPDRVISMNTEAFF
TRBD1	once	TRBV4-3	16	TRBJ1-1	TGCGCCAGCAGCCCAAACCAACAGGGGATAATGACTGAAGCTTTCTTT	CASSPNQQGIMTEAFF
.	.	TRBV28	19	TRBJ2-1	TGTGCCAGCAGTTTGGGGCGTCACGGGCGCTCCGTCTCCTACAATGAGCAGTTCTTC	CASSLGRHGRSVSYNEQFF
.	.	TRBV29-1	12	TRBJ2-7	TGCAGCGCTAGACAGGCCCCTGAGGAGCAGTACTTC	CSARQAPEEQYF
.	.	TRBV12-2	16	TRBJ2-7	TGTGCAAGTCGCTTAGGCCAAAACTTGTACGGTACCGAGCAGTACTTC	CASRLGQNLYGTEQYF
.	.	TRBV28	12	TRBJ1-2	TGTGCCAGCAGGACAGTTAACTATGGCTACACCTTC	CASRTVNYGYTF
.	.	TRBV6-5	13	TRBJ1-1	TGTGCCAGCAACCCTACAGGGCGCCCTGAAGCTTTCTTT	CASNPTGRPEAFF
TRBD2	.	TRBV10-3	16	TRBJ2-1	TGTGCCATCAGTGAGTCGATTCAGCGGGGGGGGAATGAGCAGTTCTTC	CAISESIQRGGNEQFF
TRBD2	.	TRBV16	14	TRBJ2-1	TGTGCCAGCAGCCAGCGGGGGGGAAACAATGAGCAGTTCTTC	CASSQRGGNNEQFF
.	.	TRBV12-3/TRBV12-4	11	TRBJ2-7	TGTGCCAGCAGAGAGATCGGCGAGCAGTACTTC	CASREIGEQYF
.	.	TRBV5-1	15	TRBJ2-3	TGCGCCAGCAGCAGCCTGGACAGTCCGACAGATACGCAGTATTTT	CASSSLDSPTDTQYF
TRBD1	.	TRBV5-4	15	TRBJ1-2	TGTGCCAGCAGCACGGGACAGGGGGTTCAGTATGGCTACACCTTC	CASSTGQGVQYGYTF
TRBD1	once	TRBV11-2	18	TRBJ2-3	TGTGCCACCCAGAAATGGTTGGGTGACAGGGGATTTTCAGATACGCAGTATTTT	CATQKWLGDRGFSDTQYF
.	.	TRBV6-5	11	TRBJ1-4	TGTGCCAGCCAGGGTGGAGAAAAACTGTTTTTT	CASQGGEKLFF
.	.	TRBV3-1/TRBV3-2	14	TRBJ1-1	TGTGCCAGCAGCCAAGTCGGGGGGCGCACTGAAGCTTTCTTT	CASSQVGGRTEAFF
.	.	TRBV5-8	16	TRBJ1-1	TGTGCCAGCAGCTTAATTTCGGGACAAAGAGTCACTGAAGCTTTCTTT	CASSLISGQRVTEAFF
TRBD2	.	TRBV6-5	15	TRBJ2-3	TGTGCCAGCAGGGTAGCGGGAGCTAGGACAGATACGCAGTATTTT	CASRVAGARTDTQYF
TRBD1	.	TRBV5-6	14	TRBJ1-1	TGTGCCAGCAGCTGGGGACAGGGGGACACTGAAGCTTTCTTT	CASSWGQGDTEAFF
.	few	TRBV6-6	14	TRBJ1-6	TGTGCCAGCAGTTACATGGAGAATAATTCACCCCTCCACTTT	CASSYMENNSPLHF
TRBD1	.	TRBV25-1	16	TRBJ1-2	TGTGCCAGCAGTGAATACGGGACAGGATCGGGCTATGGCTACACCTTC	CASSEYGTGSGYGYTF
.	.	TRBV19	14	TRBJ1-2	TGTGCCAGTAGTATTTCACGTTCGGGGAGCGGCTACACCTTC	CASSISRSGSGYTF
.	.	TRBV14	12	TRBJ1-5	TGTGCCAGCAGCCCCAACAATCAGCCCCAGCATTTT	CASSPNNQPQHF
TRBD2	.	TRBV28	15	TRBJ2-1	TGTGCCAGCAGTTTAGGTAGCGGGAGTAAACATGAGCAGTTCTTC	CASSLGSGSKHEQFF
TRBD1	.	TRBV3-1/TRBV3-2	14	TRBJ2-1	TGTGCCAGCAGCCGCCGGGACAGTAACAATGAGCAGTTCTTC	CASSRRDSNNEQFF
TRBD2	once	TRBV5-6	16	TRBJ2-1	TGTGCCAGCAGCTTGGTACGGACTAGCGGCTACAATGAGCAGTTCTTC	CASSLVRTSGYNEQFF
TRBD1	.	TRBV18	15	TRBJ1-2	TGTGCCAGCTCACCAAACGGGGGACAGGCGGAGGGCTACACCTTC	CASSPNGGQAEGYTF
TRBD1	.	TRBV4-1	17	TRBJ1-1	TGCGCCAGCAGCCAAGATTCAAGCAGGGGGATGAACACTGAAGCTTTCTTT	CASSQDSSRGMNTEAFF
.	.	TRBV2	12	TRBJ1-2	TGTGCCAGCGTCGGACAGAACTATGGCTACACCTTC	CASVGQNYGYTF
TRBD1	.	TRBV4-3	16	TRBJ1-2	TGCGCCAGCAGCCGCAGCGCCGAGGGGGCGAAATATGGCTACACCTTC	CASSRSAEGAKYGYTF
TRBD2	.	TRBV11-3	15	TRBJ2-7	TGTGCCAGCAGCTTAAGGACTAGCGGGAGCTACGAGCAGTACTTC	CASSLRTSGSYEQYF
.	.	TRBV4-3	14	TRBJ2-7	TGCGCCAGCAGCCAAGATTACAGCTCCTACGAGCAGTACTTC	CASSQDYSSYEQYF
.	.	TRBV15	13	TRBJ2-7	TGTGCCACCGCAGGAGGGGAAGGCTACGAGCAGTACTTC	CATAGGEGYEQYF
.	.	TRBV5-1	15	TRBJ1-1	TGCGCCAGCAGCCGTACCCAAGGGGGAGAAACTGAAGCTTTCTTT	CASSRTQGGETEAFF
TRBD1	.	TRBV7-2	16	TRBJ2-2	TGTGCCAGCAGCATTACCGGGACAGAAAACACCGGGGAGCTGTTTTTT	CASSITGTENTGELFF
.	.	TRBV19	13	TRBJ1-1	TGTGCCAGTAGTACCGGGACATGGACTGAAGCTTTCTTT	CASSTGTWTEAFF
TRBD2	.	TRBV7-2	16	TRBJ2-3	TGTGCCAGCAGCTTAGTAATGGCGGGAGCGGGAGATACGCAGTATTTT	CASSLVMAGAGDTQYF
.	.	TRBV10-2	15	TRBJ2-7	TGCGCCAGCAGTGAGTCGAGGACTGCTGACTACGAGCAGTACTTC	CASSESRTADYEQYF
TRBD1	few	TRBV14	15	TRBJ2-1	TGTGCCAGCAGCCAAGTCCAGGGGGCAGTCGATGAGCAGTTCTTC	CASSQVQGAVDEQFF
TRBD2	.	TRBV11-2	14	TRBJ2-7	TGTGCCAGCAGTCCAAGCGGGGGGCAAATGGAGCAGTACTTC	CASSPSGGQMEQYF
TRBD2	.	TRBV28	12	TRBJ2-1	TGTGCCAGCAGTCCATCTAGCGGGAGACAGTTCTTC	CASSPSSGRQFF
.	.	TRBV7-2	14	TRBJ1-5	TGTGCCAGCAGCGGAAGAGCAGGGGTTCAGCCCCAGCATTTT	CASSGRAGVQPQHF
TRBD1	many	TRBV28	15	TRBJ1-1	TGTGCCAGCAGTCAATGGACAGGGGTGAACACTGAAGCTTTCTTT	CASSQWTGVNTEAFF
.	.	TRBV6-6	16	TRBJ1-6	TGTGCCAGCAGTTACCCTCCGGGACTGATAAATTCACCCCTCCACTTT	CASSYPPGLINSPLHF
TRBD1	.	TRBV27	15	TRBJ1-3	TGTGCCAGCAGTGCCGACAGGGGACCTGGAAACACCATATATTTT	CASSADRGPGNTIYF
.	.	TRBV7-3	13	TRBJ1-2	TGTGCCAGCAGCCAGGGGACGGGCTATGGCTACACCTTC	CASSQGTGYGYTF
.	.	TRBV27	13	TRBJ1-1	TGTGCCAGCAGTTCCTCCCGACAGCGAAGGGCTTTCTTT	CASSSSRQRRAFF